This T cell receptor (beta chain) was captured by sequencing in a study of T-cell memory formation after mild COVID-19. MiXCR was run by TCRdb on the 5' RACE reads, yielding one entry per CDR3 protein. The sample yields 290,000 or so distinct CDR3 sequences, just under 20% seen once. There are a few counts of this clonotype. Germline CDR1 DFQATT, CDR2 SNEGSKA (reference sequence). V was cut by 0 bases and J by 7 bases, with 21 bases left in between. This CDR3 spans 16 amino acids. This sequence joins TRBV20-1 and TRBJ1-2; TRBD1 is a possible D gene (5 bases). The origin of this receptor is a man younger than 35 who had mild COVID-19 (a few samples of this study predate the infection). Cell type and time point are not known. The sequenced sample was PBMCs or a T cell subset sorted from them (not recorded which). CDR3 nucleotide sequence: TGCAGTGCTAGAGAGCCGCTGAGGCAGGGTCTATTTGGCTACACCTTC. It codes for CSAREPLRQGLFGYTF.